A single T cell receptor beta chain is shown here with its context. Its target is unknown. Germline lookup yields CDR1 LNHDA and CDR2 SQIVND (reference sequence). The CDR3 runs to 17 residues. With 5 bases clipped from V and 6 bases from J, the junction kept 15 bases outside the gene matches. A multiplex PCR was run with 60 Vbeta primers and 13 Jbeta primers. Profiling relied on immunoSEQ multiplex PCR, and the TCRdb table lists in-frame clones only, not all of them. Altogether about 200,000 clones are present, around four fifths being singletons, with the ten largest covering 1.7%. This sample was included in a study of cytomegalovirus exposure and HLA in healthy donors. Study results and limitations: Cytomegalovirus status was reportedly diagnosed by the classifier with high sensitivity and specificity. Sequencing likely caused a cluster of highly shared sequence variants. Researchers reported in a later analysis that a missense DCLRE1C variant was tied to TCR beta V- and J-gene trimming. The presence/absence work took it that sequencing depth was about the same across donors.

The V and J genes are TRBV19 and TRBJ2-1, with TRBD2 matching 8 bases. The TCR sequence derives from a man aged 50 to 60 in good health and CMV-seronegative. The sample was PBMCs. CDR3 sequence (DNA): TGTGCCAGTAGTCCCCGTAGCGCCGGGACTAGAGCCAATGAGCAGTTCTTC. It codes for CASSPRSAGTRANEQFF.